This is a list of T cell receptor beta chains from one sample in a study of blood T cell repertoires in COVID-19. Some clones are missing from TCRdb's copy, which holds only in-frame ones; the method was immunoSEQ multiplex PCR. The profile shows 130,000 or so clones, roughly four fifths of them singletons. Sequencing was done on a sample of PBMCs or T cells enriched from blood (not recorded which). The receptors come from a man aged 50 or older who had recovered from COVID-19. Each CDR3 is given with its conserved first and last residue. Each record gives: V gene, clone size, D gene, J gene, CDR3 DNA, CDR3 protein. The D gene is left open where the match is weak. Clone size appears in some rows only: once, few, many, or a class for an expanded clone.

v_gene: TRBV7-8; abundance: once; d_gene: TRBD1; j_gene: TRBJ1-5; CDR3nt: TGTGCCAGCAGTTTGGACAGGGGCGCGGGGAGCAATCAGCCCCAGCATTTT; CDR3aa: CASSLDRGAGSNQPQHF
v_gene: TRBV12-3/TRBV12-4; abundance: -; d_gene: TRBD1; j_gene: TRBJ1-2; CDR3nt: TGTGCCAGCAGTTTAGGGACAGGGAAAGGCTACACCTTC; CDR3aa: CASSLGTGKGYTF
v_gene: TRBV18; abundance: -; d_gene: -; j_gene: TRBJ2-2; CDR3nt: TGTGCCAGCTCACCAATAATAGGGGCGAACACCGGGGAGCTGTTTTTT; CDR3aa: CASSPIIGANTGELFF
v_gene: TRBV5-5; abundance: -; d_gene: TRBD2; j_gene: TRBJ2-1; CDR3nt: TGTGCCAGCAGCTTGCCCCTAGCGGGGGGATTTCCCTCCTACAATGAGCAGTTCTTC; CDR3aa: CASSLPLAGGFPSYNEQFF
v_gene: TRBV5-1; abundance: -; d_gene: TRBD1; j_gene: TRBJ2-7; CDR3nt: TGCGCCAGCAGCATACGGACAGGGCAACACTACGAGCAGTACTTC; CDR3aa: CASSIRTGQHYEQYF
v_gene: TRBV6-5; abundance: -; d_gene: TRBD2; j_gene: TRBJ2-5; CDR3nt: TGTGCCAGCGGGACTAGCGGGGGAGAGACCCAGTACTTC; CDR3aa: CASGTSGGETQYF
v_gene: TRBV19; abundance: -; d_gene: TRBD2; j_gene: TRBJ2-5; CDR3nt: TGTGCCAGTAGCTCTAGCGGGGGGGTATACCAAGAGACCCAGTACTTC; CDR3aa: CASSSSGGVYQETQYF
v_gene: TRBV19; abundance: -; d_gene: -; j_gene: TRBJ1-5; CDR3nt: TGTGCCAGTAGTATGGTCCGGGGAGGGGATCAGCCCCAGCATTTT; CDR3aa: CASSMVRGGDQPQHF
v_gene: TRBV30; abundance: -; d_gene: -; j_gene: TRBJ2-3; CDR3nt: TGTGCCTGGAGGGCGGGGGCTAGCACAGATACGCAGTATTTT; CDR3aa: CAWRAGASTDTQYF
v_gene: TRBV9; abundance: -; d_gene: -; j_gene: TRBJ2-5; CDR3nt: TGTGCCAGCAGCGTATCGGAGGGGCGGTCAGAGACCCAGTACTTC; CDR3aa: CASSVSEGRSETQYF
v_gene: TRBV29-1; abundance: -; d_gene: -; j_gene: TRBJ2-3; CDR3nt: TGCAGCGTTGCAGGCAGGGGTGAAAGCACAGATACGCAGTATTTT; CDR3aa: CSVAGRGESTDTQYF
v_gene: TRBV2; abundance: -; d_gene: -; j_gene: TRBJ1-2; CDR3nt: TGTGCCAGTAGGGAGAATAACTATGGCTACACCTTC; CDR3aa: CASRENNYGYTF
v_gene: TRBV5-1; abundance: -; d_gene: -; j_gene: TRBJ1-5; CDR3nt: TGCGCCAGCAGCTTGTCAGAATTTAGCAATCAGCCCCAGCATTTT; CDR3aa: CASSLSEFSNQPQHF
v_gene: TRBV5-1; abundance: -; d_gene: -; j_gene: TRBJ2-7; CDR3nt: TGCGCCAGCAGCCCCCTTGGGGTAGCGGAGCAGTACTTC; CDR3aa: CASSPLGVAEQYF
v_gene: TRBV30; abundance: -; d_gene: -; j_gene: TRBJ2-7; CDR3nt: TGTGCCTGGAGAACTAGTGGGGAAAATCTCTTCTACGAGCAGTACTTC; CDR3aa: CAWRTSGENLFYEQYF
v_gene: TRBV19; abundance: few; d_gene: -; j_gene: TRBJ1-1; CDR3nt: TGTGCCAGTAGTATGCGTTATCGGGGGACCGAAGCTTTCTTT; CDR3aa: CASSMRYRGTEAFF
v_gene: TRBV19; abundance: once; d_gene: TRBD1; j_gene: TRBJ1-3; CDR3nt: TGTGCCAGTAGGCAGGGGGCTATTGGAAACACCATATATTTT; CDR3aa: CASRQGAIGNTIYF
v_gene: TRBV27; abundance: -; d_gene: -; j_gene: TRBJ2-7; CDR3nt: TGTGCCAGCAGTTCCGACAGGACCACCGAGCAGTACTTC; CDR3aa: CASSSDRTTEQYF
v_gene: TRBV30; abundance: many; d_gene: -; j_gene: TRBJ2-2; CDR3nt: TGTGCCTGGAGTGTTTCACGGGCGAACACCGGGGAGCTGTTTTTT; CDR3aa: CAWSVSRANTGELFF
v_gene: TRBV18; abundance: -; d_gene: -; j_gene: TRBJ2-2; CDR3nt: TGTGCCAGCTCACCGCCCCGAGGGACCGGGGAGCTGTTTTTT; CDR3aa: CASSPPRGTGELFF
v_gene: TRBV15; abundance: -; d_gene: TRBD2; j_gene: TRBJ2-3; CDR3nt: TGTGCCACCAGCAGAGAGGGTCCCGCGGGACTAGCGGGGGGACGAACAGATACGCAGTATTTT; CDR3aa: CATSREGPAGLAGGRTDTQYF
v_gene: TRBV3-1/TRBV3-2; abundance: few; d_gene: TRBD1; j_gene: TRBJ1-1; CDR3nt: TGTGCCAGCAGCCAACGGTGGCGGACAGGGGAGATGGGTGACACTGAAGCTTTCTTT; CDR3aa: CASSQRWRTGEMGDTEAFF
v_gene: TRBV9; abundance: -; d_gene: -; j_gene: TRBJ1-5; CDR3nt: TGTGCCAGCAGCGAGGGGGAGGGCAAACTTAGCAATCAGCCCCAGCATTTT; CDR3aa: CASSEGEGKLSNQPQHF
v_gene: TRBV4-3; abundance: -; d_gene: -; j_gene: TRBJ2-7; CDR3nt: TGCGCCAGCAGCCAAGGCTTCGGGGGAGCCTACGAGCAGTACTTC; CDR3aa: CASSQGFGGAYEQYF
v_gene: TRBV5-1; abundance: -; d_gene: -; j_gene: TRBJ2-7; CDR3nt: TGCGCCAGCAGCATAATGAGGACTGCCTCCTACGAGCAGTACTTC; CDR3aa: CASSIMRTASYEQYF
v_gene: TRBV28; abundance: -; d_gene: -; j_gene: TRBJ1-3; CDR3nt: TGTGCCAGCAGTTTAAGGTTCGGGTTAGTGTCAGGGGACTCTGGAAACACCATATATTTT; CDR3aa: CASSLRFGLVSGDSGNTIYF
v_gene: TRBV5-1; abundance: -; d_gene: -; j_gene: TRBJ2-7; CDR3nt: TGCGCCAGCAGGATTGCGGGCTCCTACGAGCAGTACTTC; CDR3aa: CASRIAGSYEQYF
v_gene: TRBV6-5; abundance: -; d_gene: TRBD1; j_gene: TRBJ1-2; CDR3nt: TGTGCCAGCAGTAACTCCCAGACAGGGGTTACCTATGGCTACACCTTC; CDR3aa: CASSNSQTGVTYGYTF
v_gene: TRBV7-3; abundance: -; d_gene: -; j_gene: TRBJ1-1; CDR3nt: TGTGCCAGCAGCTTCGACAGTTCCACTGAAGCTTTCTTT; CDR3aa: CASSFDSSTEAFF
v_gene: TRBV28; abundance: -; d_gene: -; j_gene: TRBJ1-2; CDR3nt: TGTGCCAGCATCTCTGGAGCTAACTATGGCTACACCTTC; CDR3aa: CASISGANYGYTF